This is a list of T cell receptor beta chains from one sample in a study of spatial heterogeneity in lung cancer. TCRdb re-analysed the 5' RACE reads in MiXCR, keeping a single row per CDR3 protein. The table lists about 47,000 distinct CDR3 sequences, about 7.4% of them singletons. The source material was PBMCs, sampled at follow-up. These receptors all come from a female donor with early-stage non-small cell lung cancer. CDR3s include the opening cysteine and the closing phenylalanine or tryptophan. Fields, in order: V gene, CDR3 protein.

>TRBV4-1
CASSQGQNTDTQYF
>TRBV7-9
CASSYGTGWDTEAFF
>TRBV10-3
CAIADLAGGRNEQFF
>TRBV24-1
CATSEGEKLFF
>TRBV6-2/TRBV6-3
CASSYRQLPNSPLHF
>TRBV29-1
CSADPGGYTF
>TRBV27
CASSSLLLAGVNTGELFF
>TRBV7-3
CASSPRTENEQFF
>TRBV11-2
CASSLELAEETQYF
>TRBV6-5
CASSSRSAGGEAFF
>TRBV5-1
CASSTGEGTGELFF
>TRBV7-2
CASSQGGRDTDTQYF
>TRBV7-9
CALGGSGPTDTQYF
>TRBV30
CAWSVRGVSEQYF
>TRBV3-1
CASSLLGGELFF
>TRBV7-2
CASKVNAMNTEAFF
>TRBV5-8
CASSFQDLADTQYF
>TRBV4-1
CASSQGDRAQETQYF
>TRBV28
CASSFPGQGRTNEKLFF
>TRBV6-5
CATSRSSTGELFF
>TRBV19
CASFVCPGNTDTQYF
>TRBV6-5
CASLRPGQVNEQYF
>TRBV5-5
CASSLSAGENTEAFF
>TRBV20-1
CSATLLAGEMQFF
>TRBV20-1
CSAPGADRDFNQPQHF
>TRBV4-3
CASSQDRGTPNTGELFF
>TRBV7-9
CASSLGEGGYTF
>TRBV24-1
CATSPGREKLSGANVLTF
>TRBV5-1
CASIPGQGSGYTYNEQFF
>TRBV28
CASSPQPGQGVANF
>TRBV19
CASKGYRLEGQPQHF
>TRBV7-9
CASSFPSAGSTDTQYF
>TRBV29-1
CSVADRFSSYEQYF
>TRBV6-1
CASSTFGAGQGAGDTQYF